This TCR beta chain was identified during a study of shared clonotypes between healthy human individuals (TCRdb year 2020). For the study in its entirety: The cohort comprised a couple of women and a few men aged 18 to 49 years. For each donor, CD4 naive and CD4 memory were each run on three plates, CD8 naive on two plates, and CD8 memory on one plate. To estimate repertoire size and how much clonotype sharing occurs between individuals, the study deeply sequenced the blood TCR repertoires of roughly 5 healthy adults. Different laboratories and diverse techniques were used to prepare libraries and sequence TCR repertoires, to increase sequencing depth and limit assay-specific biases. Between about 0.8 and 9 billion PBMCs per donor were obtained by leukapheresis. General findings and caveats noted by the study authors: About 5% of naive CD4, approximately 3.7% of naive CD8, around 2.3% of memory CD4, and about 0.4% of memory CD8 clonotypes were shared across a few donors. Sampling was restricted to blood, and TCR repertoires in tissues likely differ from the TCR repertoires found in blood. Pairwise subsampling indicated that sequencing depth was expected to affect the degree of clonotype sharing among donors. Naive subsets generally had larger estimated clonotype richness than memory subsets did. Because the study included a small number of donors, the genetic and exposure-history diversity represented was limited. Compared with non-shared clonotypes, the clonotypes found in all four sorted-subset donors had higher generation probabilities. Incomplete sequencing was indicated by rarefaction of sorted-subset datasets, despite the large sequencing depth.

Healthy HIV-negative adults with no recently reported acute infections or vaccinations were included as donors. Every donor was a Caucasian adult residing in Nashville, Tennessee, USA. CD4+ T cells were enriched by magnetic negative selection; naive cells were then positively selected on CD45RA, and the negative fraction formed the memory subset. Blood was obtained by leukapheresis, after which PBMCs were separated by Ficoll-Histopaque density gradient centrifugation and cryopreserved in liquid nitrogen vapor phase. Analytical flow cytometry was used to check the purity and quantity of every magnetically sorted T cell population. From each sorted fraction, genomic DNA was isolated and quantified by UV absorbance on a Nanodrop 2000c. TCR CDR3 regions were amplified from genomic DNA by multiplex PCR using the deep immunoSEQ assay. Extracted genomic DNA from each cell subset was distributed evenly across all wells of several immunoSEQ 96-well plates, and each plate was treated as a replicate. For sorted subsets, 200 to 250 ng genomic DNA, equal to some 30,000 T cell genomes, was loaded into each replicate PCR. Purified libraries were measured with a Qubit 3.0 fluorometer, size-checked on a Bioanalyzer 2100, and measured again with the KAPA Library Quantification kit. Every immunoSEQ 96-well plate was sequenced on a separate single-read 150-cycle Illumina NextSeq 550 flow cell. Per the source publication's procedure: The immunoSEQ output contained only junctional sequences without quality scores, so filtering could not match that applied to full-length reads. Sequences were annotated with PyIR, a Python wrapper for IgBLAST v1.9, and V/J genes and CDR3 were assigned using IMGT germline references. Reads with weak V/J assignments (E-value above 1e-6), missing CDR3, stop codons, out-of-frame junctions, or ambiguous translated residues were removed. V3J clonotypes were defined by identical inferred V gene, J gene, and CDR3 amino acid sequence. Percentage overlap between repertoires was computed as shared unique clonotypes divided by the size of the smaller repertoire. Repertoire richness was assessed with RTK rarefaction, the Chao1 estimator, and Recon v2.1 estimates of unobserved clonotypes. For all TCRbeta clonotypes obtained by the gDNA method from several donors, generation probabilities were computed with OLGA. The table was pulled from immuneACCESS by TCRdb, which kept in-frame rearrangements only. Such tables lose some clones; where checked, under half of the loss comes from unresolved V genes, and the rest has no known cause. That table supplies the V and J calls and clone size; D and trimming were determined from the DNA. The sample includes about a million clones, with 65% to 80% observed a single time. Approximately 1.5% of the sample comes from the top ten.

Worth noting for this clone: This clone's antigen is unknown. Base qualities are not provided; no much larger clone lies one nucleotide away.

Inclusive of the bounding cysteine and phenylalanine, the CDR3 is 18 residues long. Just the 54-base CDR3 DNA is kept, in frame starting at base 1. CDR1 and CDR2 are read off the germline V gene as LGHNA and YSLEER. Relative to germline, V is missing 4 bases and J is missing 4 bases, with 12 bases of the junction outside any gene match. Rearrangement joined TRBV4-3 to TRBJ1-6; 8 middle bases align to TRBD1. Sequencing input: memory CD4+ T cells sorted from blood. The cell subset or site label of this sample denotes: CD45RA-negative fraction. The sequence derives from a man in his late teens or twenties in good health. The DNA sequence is TGCGCCAGCAGCCGAGAAGGACAGGGCGAGTTTTATAATTCACCCCTCCACTTT. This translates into CASSREGQGEFYNSPLHF.